This T cell receptor (beta chain) was documented in a study of cytomegalovirus exposure and HLA in healthy donors. Study context: An earlier analysis found fewer than 120 million unique TCR beta sequences from about 190 million T cells. Among the roughly 400 donors who were genotyped, roughly 76% fell in the genetic ancestry cluster that is associated with self-reported Caucasian donors.

As concerns this clone: Its antigen is not identified.

Whole-study findings and limits: There were about 160 TCR beta chains listed as cytomegalovirus-associated.

All donors participated as healthy donors of bone marrow. The CDR3 length is 11 residues. V lost 1 base and J 13 bases, leaving 11 bases between the germline ends. Looked up from germline, CDR1 is SGHKS and CDR2 is YYEKEE (reference sequence). PCR employed 60 Vbeta and 13 Jbeta primers. Assay used: immunoSEQ multiplex PCR; TCRdb lists only in-frame clones, some missing. The data show about 110,000 clones, with roughly three quarters seen just once and roughly 11% held by the top ten. The chain carries TRBV5-5 and TRBJ1-2, with D tentatively TRBD1 (6 bases). The TCR comes from a man aged 35-49 years in good health and CMV-seropositive. Sequencing input: PBMCs. The CDR3 loop reads CASSLYRAATF. CDR3 coding DNA: TGTGCCAGCAGCTTGTACAGGGCCGCCACCTTC.